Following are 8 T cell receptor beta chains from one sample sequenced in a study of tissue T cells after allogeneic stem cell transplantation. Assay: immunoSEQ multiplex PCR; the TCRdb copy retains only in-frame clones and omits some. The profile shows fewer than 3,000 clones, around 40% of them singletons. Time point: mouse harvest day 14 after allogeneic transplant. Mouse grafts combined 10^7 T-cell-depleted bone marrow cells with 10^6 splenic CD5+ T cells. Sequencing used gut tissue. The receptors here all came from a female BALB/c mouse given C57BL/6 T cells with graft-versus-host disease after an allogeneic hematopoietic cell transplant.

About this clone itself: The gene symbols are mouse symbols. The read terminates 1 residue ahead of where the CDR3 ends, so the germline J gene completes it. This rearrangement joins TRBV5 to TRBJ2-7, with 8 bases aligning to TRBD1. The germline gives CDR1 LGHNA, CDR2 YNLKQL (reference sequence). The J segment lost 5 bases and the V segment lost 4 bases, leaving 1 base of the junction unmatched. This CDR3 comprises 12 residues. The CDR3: CASSPDRDEQYF. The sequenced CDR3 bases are TGTGCCAGCAGCCCGGACAGGGATGAACAGTAC.

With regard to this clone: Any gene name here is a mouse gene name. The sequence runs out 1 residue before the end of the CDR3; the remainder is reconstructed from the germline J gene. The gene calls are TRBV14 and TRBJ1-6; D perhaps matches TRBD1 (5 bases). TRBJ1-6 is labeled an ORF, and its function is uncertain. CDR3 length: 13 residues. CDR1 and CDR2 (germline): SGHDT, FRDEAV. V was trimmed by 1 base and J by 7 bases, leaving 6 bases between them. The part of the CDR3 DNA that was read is TGTGCCAGCAGTTTCGGGGGGAATTCGCCCCTCTAC. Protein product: CASSFGGNSPLY. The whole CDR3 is CASSFGGNSPLYF.

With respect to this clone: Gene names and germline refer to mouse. CDR3 in amino acids: CASSRQGAAEVFF. The sequenced CDR3 bases are TGTGCCAGCAGTAGACAGGGGGCGGCAGAAGTCTTC. The J gene is TRBJ1-1, the V gene TRBV26; 10 bases map to TRBD1. The read ends 1 residue before the CDR3 terminus; that terminus is restored from the germline J gene. V lost 5 bases, J lost 6 bases, and 3 bases stayed unmatched. Per germline, CDR1 KGHPV and CDR2 FQNQEV (reference sequence). The CDR3 covers 13 residues.

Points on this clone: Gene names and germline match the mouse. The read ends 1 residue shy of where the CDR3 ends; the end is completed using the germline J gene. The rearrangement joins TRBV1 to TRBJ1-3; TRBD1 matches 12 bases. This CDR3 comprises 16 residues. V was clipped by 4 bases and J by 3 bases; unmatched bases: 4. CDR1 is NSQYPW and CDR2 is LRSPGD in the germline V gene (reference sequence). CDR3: CTCSVRDRGHGNTLYF. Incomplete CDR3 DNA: TGCACCTGCAGTGTCCGGGACAGGGGGCATGGAAATACGCTCTAT.

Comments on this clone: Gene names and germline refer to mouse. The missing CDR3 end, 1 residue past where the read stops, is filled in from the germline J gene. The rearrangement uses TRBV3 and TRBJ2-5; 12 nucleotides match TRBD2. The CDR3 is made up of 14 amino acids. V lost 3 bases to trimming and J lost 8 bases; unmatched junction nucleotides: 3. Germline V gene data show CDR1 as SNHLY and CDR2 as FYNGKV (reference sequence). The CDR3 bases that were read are TGTGCCAGCAGCTTCGACTGGGGGGGCGGCACCCAGTAC. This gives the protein CASSFDWGGGTQY. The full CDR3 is CASSFDWGGGTQYF.

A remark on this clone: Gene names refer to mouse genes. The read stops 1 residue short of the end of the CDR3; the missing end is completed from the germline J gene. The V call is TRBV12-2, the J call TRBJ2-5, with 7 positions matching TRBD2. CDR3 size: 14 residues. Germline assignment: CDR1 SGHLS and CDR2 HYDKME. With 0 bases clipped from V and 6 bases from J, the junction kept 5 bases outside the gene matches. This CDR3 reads CASSLVWGRDTQYF. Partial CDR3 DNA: TGTGCCAGCTCTCTCGTCTGGGGGAGGGACACCCAGTAC.

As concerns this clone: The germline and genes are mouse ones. Incomplete CDR3 DNA: TGTGCCAGCAGTTCCGGGACAGGGGGCTATGCTGAGCAGTTC. This encodes CASSSGTGGYAEQF. The whole CDR3 protein reads CASSSGTGGYAEQFF. The chain is built from TRBV15 and TRBJ2-1; 11 nucleotides line up with TRBD1. The read falls 1 residue short of the CDR3 end, and the missing part is taken from the germline J gene. The trim removed 4 bases at V and 3 bases at J, leaving 2 bases unmatched. The germline V gene has CDR1 SGHND and CDR2 FRSKSL. This CDR3 region has 15 residues.

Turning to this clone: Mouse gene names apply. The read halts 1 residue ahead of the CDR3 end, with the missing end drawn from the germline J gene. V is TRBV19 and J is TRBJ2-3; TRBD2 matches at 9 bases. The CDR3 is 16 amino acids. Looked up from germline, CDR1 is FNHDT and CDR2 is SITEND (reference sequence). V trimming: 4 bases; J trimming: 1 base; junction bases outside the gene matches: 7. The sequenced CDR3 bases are TGTGCCAGCAGTCCCCTCGGACTGGGGCGTGCAGAAACGCTGTAT. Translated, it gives CASSPLGLGRAETLY. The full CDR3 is CASSPLGLGRAETLYF. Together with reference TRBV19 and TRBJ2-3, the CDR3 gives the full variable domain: GGIITQTPKFLIGQEGQKLTLKCQQNFNHDTMYWYRQDSGKGLRLIYYSITENDLQKGDLSEGYDASREKKSSFSLTVTSAQKNEMAVFLCASSPLGLGRAETLYFGSGTRLTVL.